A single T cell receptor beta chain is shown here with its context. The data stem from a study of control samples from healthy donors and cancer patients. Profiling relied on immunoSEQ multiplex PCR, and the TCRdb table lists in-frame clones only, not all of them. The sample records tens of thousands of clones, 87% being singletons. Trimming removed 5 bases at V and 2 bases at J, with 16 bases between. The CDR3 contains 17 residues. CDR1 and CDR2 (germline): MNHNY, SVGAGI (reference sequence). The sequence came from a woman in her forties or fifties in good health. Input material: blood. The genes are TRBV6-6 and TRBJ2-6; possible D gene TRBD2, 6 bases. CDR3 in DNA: TGTGCCAGCAGTCCCCGGGGTGCGGGGACTGGGGCCAACGTCCTGACTTTC. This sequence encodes CASSPRGAGTGANVLTF.